One sample yielded the 2 T cell receptor beta chains listed below, sequenced in a study of glioma-infiltrating T cells after dendritic cell vaccination. The repertoire was sequenced with immunoSEQ multiplex PCR; TCRdb's copy has only in-frame clones and lacks some. The repertoire holds tens of thousands of clones, with about 85% as singletons. Sample time point: after dendritic cell vaccination, including at tumor progression/relapse. This specimen was blood, taken after dendritic cell vaccination. These receptors originate from a human donor with glioblastoma.

V and J are TRBV27 and TRBJ1-2, with a tentative D call TRBD1 (5 bases). Germline CDR1 is MNHEY and CDR2 is SMNVEV (reference sequence). CDR3 length equals 15 residues. With 2 bases removed from V and 5 bases from J, the gap between germline ends came to 15 bases. The CDR3 region is CASSLRGSGGYGYTF. Here the CDR3 DNA reads TGTGCCAGCAGTTTACGGGGGTCCGGGGGTTATGGCTACACCTTC.

The rearrangement joins TRBV7-9 to TRBJ1-4; D perhaps matches TRBD1 (6 bases). The CDR3 is 14 amino acids. CDR1 is SEHNR, CDR2 FQNEAQ, per germline (reference sequence). V lost 7 bases and J lost 7, with 16 bases in between. CDR3 coding DNA: TGTGCCAGCACCACCCCGGACAGAGTTGAAAAACTGTTTTTT. Translating gives CASTTPDRVEKLFF.